The rows below give T cell receptor beta chains drawn from one sample of a study of human thymus T cells. The method was immunoSEQ multiplex PCR; TCRdb's version includes in-frame clones alone and lacks a portion of them. The profile shows tens of thousands of clones, roughly 96% of them singletons. The specimen sequenced was thymus tissue. The receptors come from a boy younger than two with a congenital heart defect but otherwise immunologically healthy. Both conserved end residues are part of each CDR3. A D gene is named only where the DNA matches it firmly. The size entry is marked missing in some rows and otherwise reads once, few, many or a size class.

v_call: TRBV5-6; clone_size: NA; j_call: TRBJ2-1; d_call: NA; cdr3_nt: TGTGCCAGCAGCCGTCGGTCGGGTGGCAATGAGCAGTTCTTC; cdr3_aa: CASSRRSGGNEQFF
v_call: TRBV27; clone_size: NA; j_call: TRBJ2-1; d_call: TRBD1; cdr3_nt: TGTGCCAGCAGTCTTAGACAGGGGATCCCCTACAATGAGCAGTTCTTC; cdr3_aa: CASSLRQGIPYNEQFF
v_call: TRBV27; clone_size: NA; j_call: TRBJ1-5; d_call: NA; cdr3_nt: TGTGCCAGCAGTTTATCTGCCAGGGAGAGTTACCAGCCCCAGCATTTT; cdr3_aa: CASSLSARESYQPQHF
v_call: TRBV2; clone_size: NA; j_call: TRBJ1-5; d_call: NA; cdr3_nt: TGTGCCAGCAGTGAAGACAGGGCATCGGTTCAGCCCCAGCATTTT; cdr3_aa: CASSEDRASVQPQHF
v_call: TRBV10-3; clone_size: NA; j_call: TRBJ2-7; d_call: NA; cdr3_nt: TGTGCCATCAGGGGGGGACTTAGGCAGTCCTACGAGCAGTACTTC; cdr3_aa: CAIRGGLRQSYEQYF
v_call: TRBV6-5; clone_size: NA; j_call: TRBJ1-3; d_call: NA; cdr3_nt: TGTGCCAGTTCTAGGCGTTTACCTGGAAACACCATATATTTT; cdr3_aa: CASSRRLPGNTIYF
v_call: TRBV6-1; clone_size: NA; j_call: TRBJ1-1; d_call: TRBD1; cdr3_nt: TGTGCCAGCAGTGAGGGACAGGGTTCTGAAGCTTTCTTT; cdr3_aa: CASSEGQGSEAFF
v_call: TRBV7-8; clone_size: NA; j_call: TRBJ1-2; d_call: NA; cdr3_nt: TGTGCCAGCAGCTACTTGCCAGCCTGGGTTGACTATGGCTACACCTTC; cdr3_aa: CASSYLPAWVDYGYTF
v_call: TRBV5-1; clone_size: NA; j_call: TRBJ2-7; d_call: TRBD1; cdr3_nt: TGCGCCAGCAGCCCCCGGGACAGGGGAATTTATCGGGAGCAGTACTTC; cdr3_aa: CASSPRDRGIYREQYF
v_call: TRBV10-3; clone_size: NA; j_call: TRBJ2-7; d_call: TRBD2; cdr3_nt: TGTGCCATCAGCACTAGCGGGAGCGGATACGAGCAGTACTTC; cdr3_aa: CAISTSGSGYEQYF
v_call: TRBV12-5; clone_size: NA; j_call: TRBJ2-3; d_call: TRBD2; cdr3_nt: TGTGCTAGTGGTGCCGCCCGAGGTAGCGGGGAAGATACGCAGTATTTT; cdr3_aa: CASGAARGSGEDTQYF
v_call: TRBV5-1; clone_size: NA; j_call: TRBJ2-2; d_call: NA; cdr3_nt: TGCGCCAGCGGGACCCACTCGAGCACCGGGGAGCTGTTTTTT; cdr3_aa: CASGTHSSTGELFF
v_call: TRBV7-2; clone_size: NA; j_call: TRBJ2-2; d_call: NA; cdr3_nt: TGTGCCAGCAGCTTAGGGCCACAGTGGGCCGGGGAGCTGTTTTTT; cdr3_aa: CASSLGPQWAGELFF
v_call: TRBV7-2; clone_size: NA; j_call: TRBJ2-7; d_call: TRBD1; cdr3_nt: TGTGCCAGCAGCTTAGGGCTGAGGGGGCATAAGTACGAGCAGTACTTC; cdr3_aa: CASSLGLRGHKYEQYF
v_call: TRBV6-4; clone_size: NA; j_call: TRBJ2-5; d_call: TRBD2; cdr3_nt: TGTGCCAGCAGTGTTAGAGCGGGACGAGGAGAGACCCAGTACTTC; cdr3_aa: CASSVRAGRGETQYF
v_call: TRBV4-1; clone_size: once; j_call: TRBJ1-1; d_call: TRBD1; cdr3_nt: TGCGCCAGCAGCGAAACGACAGGGGGGAACACTGAAGCTTTCTTT; cdr3_aa: CASSETTGGNTEAFF
v_call: TRBV6-1; clone_size: NA; j_call: TRBJ2-2; d_call: TRBD1; cdr3_nt: TGTGCCAGCAGTGAAATCAGGGGGACCACCGGGGAGCTGTTTTTT; cdr3_aa: CASSEIRGTTGELFF
v_call: TRBV2; clone_size: NA; j_call: TRBJ2-3; d_call: NA; cdr3_nt: TGTGCCAGCAGGCGGACCACAGATACGCAGTATTTT; cdr3_aa: CASRRTTDTQYF
v_call: TRBV7-3; clone_size: NA; j_call: TRBJ1-1; d_call: NA; cdr3_nt: TGTGCCAGCAGCTTAAGCGGGCAGCGGAACACTGAAGCTTTCTTT; cdr3_aa: CASSLSGQRNTEAFF
v_call: TRBV4-1; clone_size: NA; j_call: TRBJ2-1; d_call: NA; cdr3_nt: TGCGCCAGCAGCCAAGACCCACTTAACAATGAGCAGTTCTTC; cdr3_aa: CASSQDPLNNEQFF
v_call: TRBV11-1; clone_size: NA; j_call: TRBJ2-3; d_call: NA; cdr3_nt: TGTGCCAGCAGCTTAGGGGTAAGCGGCCTCACAGATACGCAGTATTTT; cdr3_aa: CASSLGVSGLTDTQYF
v_call: TRBV28; clone_size: NA; j_call: TRBJ1-4; d_call: TRBD1; cdr3_nt: TGTGCCAGCAAGGGAGGGGGTAGACAGGGTGTTGAAAAACTGTTTTTT; cdr3_aa: CASKGGGRQGVEKLFF
v_call: TRBV21-1; clone_size: NA; j_call: TRBJ2-7; d_call: NA; cdr3_nt: TGTGCCAGAAAGCGGGTAAGACAGGGATCAACCTACGAGCAGTACTTC; cdr3_aa: CARKRVRQGSTYEQYF
v_call: TRBV18; clone_size: NA; j_call: TRBJ2-5; d_call: TRBD1; cdr3_nt: TGTGCCAGCTCCGACAGGGAAAAGGTCCAAGAGACCCAGTACTTC; cdr3_aa: CASSDREKVQETQYF
v_call: TRBV6-7; clone_size: NA; j_call: TRBJ1-4; d_call: NA; cdr3_nt: TGTGCCAGCAGCCGAATCCCGGGACATCCTGCAACTAATGAAAAACTGTTTTTT; cdr3_aa: CASSRIPGHPATNEKLFF
v_call: TRBV5-8; clone_size: once; j_call: TRBJ1-4; d_call: NA; cdr3_nt: TGTGCCAGCAGCCCTGGTCCGACAACTAATGAAAAACTGTTTTTT; cdr3_aa: CASSPGPTTNEKLFF
v_call: TRBV7-9; clone_size: NA; j_call: TRBJ1-2; d_call: TRBD1; cdr3_nt: TGTGCCAGCAGCGTACAGGGGAGCAGGGATGGCTACACCTTC; cdr3_aa: CASSVQGSRDGYTF
v_call: TRBV13; clone_size: NA; j_call: TRBJ1-5; d_call: NA; cdr3_nt: TGTGCCAGCAGCTTAACTGGGAATCAGCCCCAGCATTTT; cdr3_aa: CASSLTGNQPQHF
v_call: TRBV6-1; clone_size: NA; j_call: TRBJ1-4; d_call: NA; cdr3_nt: TGTGCCAGCAGTGTAGGGGAAAAACTGTTTTTT; cdr3_aa: CASSVGEKLFF
v_call: TRBV5-4; clone_size: NA; j_call: TRBJ2-7; d_call: TRBD1; cdr3_nt: TGTGCCAGCAGCTTCCTAGCAGGACAGGGTAACGAGCAGTACTTC; cdr3_aa: CASSFLAGQGNEQYF